Below are 19 T cell receptor beta chains sequenced from a single sample in a study of T cells in Graves' hyperthyroidism and ophthalmopathy. Using RNA transcripts as the source, TCR beta CDR3 regions were amplified. The primer set for the first-round RT-PCR of the TCR CDR3 was HTBI. A single record per CDR3 protein comes from TCRdb applying MiXCR to the multiplex PCR reads. The sample has roughly 630,000 distinct CDR3 sequences, around 16% seen once; the top ten hold around 7.5%. The sequenced sample was blood. These receptors all stem from a woman under 40 with Graves' hyperthyroidism.

This clonotype was seen only a few times. The rearrangement links TRBV20-1 to TRBJ2-2; D remains unclear. Germline CDR1 DFQATT, CDR2 SNEGSKA (reference sequence). The ends were cut back, 0 bases at V and 0 bases at J, with 5 bases in the middle. The CDR3 runs to 14 residues. CDR3 DNA sequence: TGCAGTGCTAGAGATCCGGCGAACACCGGGGAGCTGTTTTTT. Residues: CSARDPANTGELFF.

This clonotype was seen many times. V and J are TRBV3-1 and TRBJ1-6; D is undetermined. CDR3 length: 16 residues. V was cut by 0 bases and J by 4 bases, with 10 bases left in between. Germline V gene lookup returns CDR1 LGHDT and CDR2 YNNKEL (reference sequence). The CDR3 spells CASSQDRPEYNSPLHF. In nucleotides, the CDR3 is TGTGCCAGCAGCCAAGATCGGCCGGAATATAATTCACCCCTCCACTTT.

In this sample, this clonotype turned up many times. This chain connects TRBV12-3 or TRBV12-4 to TRBJ1-5; tentatively, D is TRBD1 (5 bases). Between the trimmed V and J ends, which lost 3 bases and 4 bases, there was a span of 10 bases. This CDR3 has 14 amino acids. CDR3 sequence: CASSFDSLNQPQHF. As DNA, the CDR3 is TGTGCCAGCAGTTTTGACAGCCTGAATCAGCCCCAGCATTTT.

This chain links TRBV30 with TRBJ1-5; 9 bases map to TRBD1. The CDR3 consists of 14 residues. Trimming removed 5 bases from V and 6 bases from J; junction bases left unmatched: 8. Per germline, CDR1 GTSNPN and CDR2 SVGIG (reference sequence). The CDR3 sequence: CAWGHNRGRQPQHF. The CDR3 DNA sequence: TGTGCCTGGGGTCACAACAGGGGGCGTCAGCCCCAGCATTTT.

The table lists this clonotype with many counts. The V call is TRBV3-1, the J call TRBJ2-1, with D possibly being TRBD1 or TRBD2 (5 bases each). With 4 bases removed from V and 8 bases from J, the gap between germline ends came to 18 bases. The CDR3 has 15 residues. Germline V gene data show CDR1 as LGHDT and CDR2 as YNNKEL (reference sequence). Here the CDR3 DNA reads TGTGCCAGCAGCCCGGCCGGGACGCACATCGATGAGCAGTTCTTC. Amino acid sequence: CASSPAGTHIDEQFF.

This clonotype occurred a few times. The CDR3 reads CASSPGQQDNEQFF. Written as DNA, the CDR3 is TGCGCCAGCAGCCCCGGTCAACAAGACAATGAGCAGTTCTTC. The V gene is TRBV5-1, the J gene TRBJ2-1; D is uncertain. V dropped 4 bases and J dropped 5 bases, with 13 bases sitting between them. The CDR3 covers 14 residues. In germline, CDR1 is SGHRS, CDR2 YFSETQ. The entire variable domain, with the rest obtained from reference TRBV5-1 and TRBJ2-1, is as follows: KAGVTQTPRYLIKTRGQQVTLSCSPISGHRSVSWYQQTPGQGLQFLFEYFSETQRNKGNFPGRFSGRQFSNSRSEMNVSTLELGDSALYLCASSPGQQDNEQFFGPGTRLTVL.

This clonotype was seen at least ten times. V usage is TRBV7-3 and J usage is TRBJ2-3; 9 positions agree with TRBD2. The CDR3 covers 15 residues. Germline lookup yields CDR1 SGHTA and CDR2 FQGTGA. V dropped 5 bases and J dropped 4; count of bases not matched to a gene: 7. CDR3 in DNA: TGTGCCAGCAGCCCGCGGGGGACTAGCCCAGATACGCAGTATTTT. This translates into CASSPRGTSPDTQYF.

In its sample, this clonotype was seen a few times. The rearrangement links TRBV7-2 to TRBJ2-1, with D possibly being TRBD2 (6 bases). V dropped 5 bases and J dropped 7 bases, with 27 bases sitting between them. This CDR3 spans 18 amino acids. From germline, CDR1 is SGHTA and CDR2 FQGNSA. This CDR3 is CASSAVSPWIAEENEQFF. The CDR3 DNA is TGTGCCAGCAGCGCCGTTAGCCCGTGGATAGCGGAGGAGAATGAGCAGTTCTTC.

This clonotype was seen repeatedly, ten times or more. This chain uses TRBV20-1 with TRBJ2-7; D perhaps matches TRBD2 (5 bases). Deletions cut 5 bases from V and 1 base from J, with 9 bases between. Per germline, CDR1 DFQATT and CDR2 SNEGSKA (reference sequence). The CDR3 contains 12 residues. The CDR3 region has the DNA TGCAGTGCTCCACGCGGGTCCTACGAGCAGTACTTC. It is translated as CSAPRGSYEQYF.

The V and J genes are TRBV2 and TRBJ1-2; D ambiguous. CDR1 and CDR2 (germline): SNHLY, FYNNEI. The CDR3 loop spans 12 amino acids. V shed 7 bases and J shed 2 bases, with 8 bases lying between them. The CDR3 reads CASTLWNYGYTF. DNA for the CDR3: TGTGCCAGCACTCTATGGAACTATGGCTACACCTTC.

This clonotype was observed at least ten times. The rearrangement joins TRBV30 to TRBJ1-2, with 7 bases matching TRBD1. Germline values: CDR1 GTSNPN, CDR2 SVGIG (reference sequence). With 3 bases clipped from V and 5 bases from J, the junction kept 12 bases outside the gene matches. This CDR3 contains 15 residues. Here the CDR3 DNA reads TGTGCCTGGAGGGTGACAGGGACGGGCGAGTATGGCTACACCTTC. It encodes CAWRVTGTGEYGYTF.

The table lists this clonotype with many counts. The chain couples TRBV7-6 to TRBJ2-2, with 12 bases aligning to TRBD2. In germline, CDR1 is SGHVS, CDR2 FNYEAQ. The CDR3 has 17 amino acids. Trimming removed 1 base from V and 4 bases from J; junction bases left unmatched: 4. CDR3 nucleotides: TGTGCCAGCAGCTTAGGGCGACTAGCGGGAGTCACCGGGGAGCTGTTTTTT. It specifies CASSLGRLAGVTGELFF.

This clonotype has a count of ten or more. The V gene is TRBV3-1, the J gene TRBJ2-3; a possible D gene is TRBD1 (6 bases). Germline V gives CDR1 LGHDT, CDR2 YNNKEL (reference sequence). The germline V and J ends were trimmed by 1 base and 0 bases, with 14 bases remaining between them. The CDR3 contains 17 residues. CDR3 loop: CASSQGVGGTSTDTQYF. The CDR3 DNA follows: TGTGCCAGCAGCCAAGGGGTTGGGGGCACAAGCACAGATACGCAGTATTTT.

This chain joins TRBV29-1 and TRBJ1-4, with D possibly being TRBD1 (5 bases). The CDR3 consists of 13 residues. Germline V CDR1 and CDR2: SQVTM, ANQGSEA. V gave up 6 bases and J gave up 7 bases, with 15 bases separating them. CDR3 coding DNA: TGCAGCGTGAAGTTAGGTGGGGGTGAAAAACTGTTTTTT. Translation gives CSVKLGGGEKLFF.

This chain connects TRBV27 to TRBJ1-6, with a possible D match to TRBD1 (6 bases). Germline CDR1 and CDR2: MNHEY and SMNVEV (reference sequence). V lost 5 bases and J 8 bases, leaving 13 bases between the germline ends. This CDR3 contains 14 residues. The CDR3 nucleotides read TGTGCCAGCAGTCCGACAGGCATGGATTCACCCCTCCACTTT. Residues: CASSPTGMDSPLHF.

There are many counts of this clonotype. This sequence joins TRBV28 and TRBJ2-7; tentatively, D is TRBD1 (6 bases). V was cut by 6 bases and J by 5 bases, with 17 bases left in between. The CDR3 totals 14 residues. Germline loops: CDR1 MDHEN, CDR2 SYDVKM. The CDR3 here is CASRLGTYRDEQYF. Written as DNA, the CDR3 is TGTGCCAGCAGGCTAGGGACATATCGCGACGAGCAGTACTTC. Drawing the rest from reference TRBV28 and TRBJ2-7, the complete variable domain is DVKVTQSSRYLVKRTGEKVFLECVQDMDHENMFWYRQDPGLGLRLIYFSYDVKMKEKGDIPEGYSVSREKKERFSLILESASTNQTSMYLCASRLGTYRDEQYFGPGTRLTVT.

This clonotype was counted ten times or more. This rearrangement joins TRBV28 to TRBJ2-3; no firm D call. The CDR3 sequence is 16 residues long. V dropped 4 bases and J dropped 2 bases, with 16 bases sitting between them. CDR1 and CDR2 from the germline V gene are MDHEN and SYDVKM. The CDR3 nucleotides are TGTGCCAGCAGTTCTGGTGGGTACGAAGACACAGATACGCAGTATTTT. This encodes CASSSGGYEDTDTQYF.

This chain joins TRBV4-1 and TRBJ2-2; D may be TRBD1 (6 bases). This CDR3 comprises 16 residues. CDR1 MGHRA and CDR2 YSYEKL come from the germline V gene. With 0 bases removed from V and 4 bases from J, the gap between germline ends came to 12 bases. CDR3 in amino acids: CASSQESTGPTGELFF. The CDR3 bases are TGCGCCAGCAGCCAAGAATCTACAGGGCCCACCGGGGAGCTGTTTTTT.

This sequence joins TRBV6-1 and TRBJ2-6; D could derive from TRBD1 or TRBD2 (5 bases each). V was pared by 6 bases and J by 0 bases, with 9 bases between. The germline gives CDR1 MNHNS, CDR2 SASEGT. CDR3 length: 15 residues. The CDR3 loop reads CASRRDPSGANVLTF. CDR3 DNA: TGTGCCAGCAGGAGGGACCCCTCTGGGGCCAACGTCCTGACTTTC.